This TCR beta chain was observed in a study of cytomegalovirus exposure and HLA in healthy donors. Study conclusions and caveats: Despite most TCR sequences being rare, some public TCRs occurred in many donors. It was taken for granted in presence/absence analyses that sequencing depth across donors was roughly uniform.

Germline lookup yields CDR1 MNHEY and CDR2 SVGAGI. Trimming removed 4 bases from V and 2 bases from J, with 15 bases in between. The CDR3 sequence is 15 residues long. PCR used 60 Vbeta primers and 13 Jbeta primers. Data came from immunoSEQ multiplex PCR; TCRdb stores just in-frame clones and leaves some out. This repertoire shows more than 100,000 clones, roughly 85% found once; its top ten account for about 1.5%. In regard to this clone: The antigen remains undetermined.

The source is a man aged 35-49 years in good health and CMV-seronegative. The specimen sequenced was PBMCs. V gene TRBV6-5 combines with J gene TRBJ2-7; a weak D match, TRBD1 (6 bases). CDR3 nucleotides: TGTGCCAGCAGTTCCCCAGGGGCTTCAGCCTACGAGCAGTACTTC. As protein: CASSSPGASAYEQYF.